These 20 T cell receptor beta chains came from one sample sequenced in a study of blood T cells in healthy people across ages. Then a second PCR, running about 6 to 11 cycles, was carried out with a sample-barcoded 5' primer and a J-beta primer mix. Using its own MiXCR run on the 5' RACE reads, TCRdb lists one record per CDR3 protein. This table has about 640,000 distinct CDR3 sequences, about 53% appearing once. The sample was blood. The origin of the receptors is a man between 60 and 75 years old in good health.

The V and J genes are TRBV5-1 and TRBJ1-4; 12 nucleotides match TRBD1. The junction had 1 base not matched to a gene; V was cut back by 0 bases and J by 7 bases. This CDR3 region has 15 residues. The germline gives CDR1 SGHRS, CDR2 YFSETQ. The CDR3 DNA sequence: TGCGCCAGCAGCTTGGAGGGACAGGGGGCTGAAAAACTGTTTTTT. Translating it yields CASSLEGQGAEKLFF.

V gene TRBV20-1 combines with J gene TRBJ1-1; D might be TRBD1 (5 bases). This CDR3 comprises 14 residues. The germline V gene has CDR1 DFQATT and CDR2 SNEGSKA (reference sequence). V dropped 4 bases and J dropped 5 bases, with 17 bases sitting between them. Here the CDR3 DNA reads TGCAGTGCTAAATCCCCTTGGGGGTTTACTGAAGCTTTCTTT. It translates to CSAKSPWGFTEAFF.

This chain uses TRBV9 with TRBJ2-1, with 9 positions matching TRBD1. Trimming cost V 4 bases and J 7 bases; bases outside gene matches: 12. CDR3 length: 16 amino acids. CDR1 SGDLS and CDR2 YYNGEE come from the germline V gene. The CDR3 nucleotides read TGTGCCAGCAGCCCCCGGGACAGGGAGGTATTTAATGAGCAGTTCTTC. Translation gives CASSPRDREVFNEQFF.

This rearrangement joins TRBV5-6 to TRBJ1-1; 8 nucleotides match TRBD1. This CDR3 region has 12 residues. Germline V gives CDR1 SGHDT, CDR2 YYEEEE. V shed 0 bases and J 11 bases; nucleotides not matched to a gene: 3. The CDR3 loop reads CASSLVQGVAFF. The CDR3 DNA sequence: TGTGCCAGCAGCTTGGTACAGGGGGTGGCTTTCTTT.

This clonotype occurred a few times. The V call is TRBV5-1, the J call TRBJ1-2; D gene ambiguous. V was shortened by 4 bases and J by 4 bases, with 17 bases between the two germline ends. The germline V gene encodes CDR1 SGHRS and CDR2 YFSETQ. CDR3 size: 15 residues. CDR3 in amino acids: CASSPHTGEGYGYTF. Written as DNA, the CDR3 is TGCGCCAGCAGCCCCCACACCGGGGAAGGCTATGGCTACACCTTC.

The chain links TRBV6-2 or TRBV6-3 to TRBJ2-5; TRBD1 aligns across 9 bases. Losses at the gene ends were 5 bases for V and 5 bases for J; bases not matched to a gene: 6. Germline V gene data show CDR1 as MNHEY and CDR2 as SVGEGT. The CDR3 loop spans 14 amino acids. CDR3 loop: CASSEDRGSETQYF. For the CDR3, the DNA is TGTGCCAGCAGTGAGGACAGGGGATCGGAGACCCAGTACTTC.

This chain uses TRBV5-1 with TRBJ2-2, with TRBD2 as a possible D gene (6 bases). CDR1 and CDR2 from the germline V gene are SGHRS and YFSETQ. V lost 0 bases, J lost 4 bases, and 13 bases lay in between. The CDR3 contains 16 residues. CDR3 sequence reads: CASSLVGEETTGELFF. In DNA form, the CDR3 reads TGCGCCAGCAGCTTGGTGGGGGAGGAGACCACCGGGGAGCTGTTTTTT. The full variable domain, with the rest looked up from reference TRBV5-1 and TRBJ2-2, is KAGVTQTPRYLIKTRGQQVTLSCSPISGHRSVSWYQQTPGQGLQFLFEYFSETQRNKGNFPGRFSGRQFSNSRSEMNVSTLELGDSALYLCASSLVGEETTGELFFGEGSRLTVL.

The rearrangement links TRBV20-1 to TRBJ2-7; D is unresolved. Per germline, CDR1 DFQATT and CDR2 SNEGSKA (reference sequence). Trimming removed 6 bases from V and 3 bases from J, with 12 bases in between. CDR3 length: 12 residues. This chain's CDR3 is CSAREDGYEQYF. DNA of the CDR3: TGCAGTGCCCGTGAGGACGGCTACGAGCAGTACTTC.

The rearrangement links TRBV20-1 to TRBJ1-5; D possibly corresponds to TRBD1 (5 bases). The V end lost 7 bases, the J end lost 5 bases, and 12 bases lay between the germline ends. From germline, CDR1 is DFQATT and CDR2 SNEGSKA (reference sequence). CDR3 size: 12 residues. The CDR3 DNA reads TGCAGTGTCCGGGGGGGAGATCAGCCCCAGCATTTT. It codes for CSVRGGDQPQHF.

In regard to this clonotype: A much larger clone is a single base away; this may be a read error. The genes are TRBV20-1 and TRBJ2-3, with D uncertain. Germline V gives CDR1 DFQATT, CDR2 SNEGSKA (reference sequence). This CDR3 region has 11 residues. In nucleotides, the CDR3 is TGCAGTGCTAGTGACACAGATACGCAGGATTTT. It yields the protein CSASDTDTQDF.

The chain joins TRBV11-3 to TRBJ2-1, with 8 bases aligning to TRBD2. J gave up 8 bases and V 5 bases, and 5 bases lay outside the gene matches. CDR1 and CDR2 from the germline V gene are SGHNT and YENEEA. The CDR3 has 13 amino acids. CDR3 amino acids: CASSPSGGDEQFF. In DNA form, the CDR3 reads TGTGCCAGCAGCCCGAGCGGGGGTGATGAGCAGTTCTTC.

In its sample, this clonotype was seen once. This rearrangement joins TRBV2 to TRBJ1-1, with 8 bases lining up with TRBD1. CDR3 length equals 15 residues. The germline gives CDR1 SNHLY, CDR2 FYNNEI. The J segment lost 1 base and the V segment lost 6 bases, leaving 7 bases of the junction unmatched. CDR3: CASSPDRASNTEAFF. CDR3 DNA sequence: TGTGCCAGCAGCCCGGACAGGGCTTCGAACACTGAAGCTTTCTTT. Combining the CDR3 with reference TRBV2 and TRBJ1-1 gives the whole variable domain EPEVTQTPSHQVTQMGQEVILRCVPISNHLYFYWYRQILGQKVEFLVSFYNNEISEKSEIFDDQFSVERPDGSNFTLKIRSTKLEDSAMYFCASSPDRASNTEAFFGQGTRLTVV.

This clonotype was seen just once. The V and J genes are TRBV27 and TRBJ1-4; TRBD1 matches 9 bases. Germline V gene sequence: CDR1 MNHEY, CDR2 SMNVEV (reference sequence). The V and J ends lost 2 bases and 8 bases, in that order; junction bases with no gene match: 6. The CDR3 runs to 15 residues. This CDR3 is CASSLKGQGREKLFF. The CDR3 nucleotides read TGTGCCAGCAGTTTAAAGGGACAGGGAAGAGAAAAACTGTTTTTT.

Concerning this clonotype itself: This sequence may be a read error, since a much larger clone differs from it by one base. The rearrangement uses TRBV20-1 and TRBJ2-1; a possible D gene is TRBD2 (5 bases). The CDR3 contains 11 residues. Trimming cost V 6 bases and J 10 bases, with 13 bases left between them. CDR1 DFQATT and CDR2 SNEGSKA come from the germline V gene (reference sequence). The CDR3 spells CSAMDSGEQFF. In DNA, the CDR3 is TGCAGTGCGATGGACTCGGGGGAGCAGTTCTTC.

This clonotype has more than one count but fewer than ten. The chain is built from TRBV5-1 and TRBJ2-5; tentatively, D is TRBD2 (6 bases). V lost 2 bases to trimming and J lost 5 bases, with 13 bases between them. Germline V gives CDR1 SGHRS, CDR2 YFSETQ. The CDR3 runs to 14 residues. The CDR3: CASSLTIAAETQYF. In DNA, the CDR3 is TGCGCCAGCAGCTTAACAATAGCGGCGGAGACCCAGTACTTC.

The chain is built from TRBV20-1 and TRBJ2-7; TRBD1 agrees at 7 bases. The V gene's germline CDR1 is DFQATT and CDR2 SNEGSKA (reference sequence). The CDR3 length is 14 residues. The junction had 6 bases not matched to a gene; V was cut back by 1 base and J by 3 bases. DNA of the CDR3: TGCAGTGCTAGAGGAGGGACAGCGAGCTACGAGCAGTACTTC. It translates to CSARGGTASYEQYF.

The chain combines TRBV5-1 with TRBJ2-3, with D possibly being TRBD1 (6 bases). From germline, CDR1 is SGHRS and CDR2 YFSETQ. The CDR3 covers 14 residues. Trimming shortened V by 4 bases and J by 4 bases, and 13 bases separated the two germline ends. CDR3 sequence: CASSLGPGADTQYF. CDR3 coding DNA: TGCGCCAGCAGCCTCGGTCCAGGGGCAGATACGCAGTATTTT. Full variable domain (missing parts from reference TRBV5-1 and TRBJ2-3): KAGVTQTPRYLIKTRGQQVTLSCSPISGHRSVSWYQQTPGQGLQFLFEYFSETQRNKGNFPGRFSGRQFSNSRSEMNVSTLELGDSALYLCASSLGPGADTQYFGPGTRLTVL.

This clonotype came up once. This chain links TRBV20-1 with TRBJ1-2, with a weak D call TRBD1 (5 bases). Germline V gives CDR1 DFQATT, CDR2 SNEGSKA (reference sequence). This CDR3 spans 13 amino acids. V lost 6 bases, J lost 5 bases, and 16 bases lay in between. DNA of the CDR3: TGCAGTGCAAGGGACCTTTCGACATATGGCTACACCTTC. Translating it yields CSARDLSTYGYTF.

As DNA, the CDR3 is TGTGCCAGCAGCCCGGACCTTCGTAATGAAAAACTGTTTTTT. Protein: CASSPDLRNEKLFF. The chain carries TRBV14 and TRBJ1-4; D uncertain. Germline loops: CDR1 SGHDN, CDR2 FVKESK. This CDR3 is 14 amino acids long. V lost 4 bases and J 4 bases, leaving 10 bases between the germline ends.

V usage is TRBV14 and J usage is TRBJ1-1; the D is unclear. CDR1 is SGHDN and CDR2 is FVKESK in the germline V gene. The CDR3 runs 13 residues. Trimming removed 2 bases at V and 4 bases at J, with 8 bases between. The CDR3 sequence is CASSQLVSTEAFF. CDR3 in DNA: TGTGCCAGCAGCCAATTGGTGAGCACTGAAGCTTTCTTT. The variable domain in full, with the rest retrieved from reference TRBV14 and TRBJ1-1, is EAGVTQFPSHSVIEKGQTVTLRCDPISGHDNLYWYRRVMGKEIKFLLHFVKESKQDESGMPNNRFLAERTGGTYSTLKVQPAELEDSGVYFCASSQLVSTEAFFGQGTRLTVV.